Below are 8 T cell receptor beta chains sequenced from a single sample in a study of T-cell memory formation after mild COVID-19. A single record per CDR3 protein comes from TCRdb applying MiXCR to the 5' RACE reads. The table records tens of thousands of distinct CDR3 sequences, approximately 12% of them present only once. Sequencing used PBMCs or a T cell subset sorted from them (not recorded which). Receptors originate from a man aged 18 to 29 who had mild COVID-19 (a few samples of this study predate the infection). Cell type and time point are not known.

In this sample, this clonotype turned up a few times. This chain uses TRBV18 with TRBJ1-1; tentatively, D is TRBD1 (6 bases). CDR1 KGHSH and CDR2 LQKENI come from the germline V gene. The V end was cut by 3 bases, the J end by 5 bases, with 13 bases between. This CDR3 is 14 amino acids long. The CDR3 region has the DNA TGTGCCAGCTCACCGCCGGGGGCAAAAACTGAAGCTTTCTTT. This sequence encodes CASSPPGAKTEAFF.

This clonotype appeared once. This chain links TRBV7-3 with TRBJ2-5; D may be TRBD1 or TRBD2 (6 bases each). CDR1 and CDR2 (germline): SGHTA, FQGTGA. V was cut by 5 bases and J by 4 bases, with 11 bases left in between. This CDR3 has 13 residues. CDR3 sequence (DNA): TGTGCCAGCAGCCGGGGGCCCAGAGAGACCCAGTACTTC. Protein product: CASSRGPRETQYF.

This chain links TRBV10-2 with TRBJ1-5; D remains unclear. This CDR3 has 14 residues. V gave up 2 bases and J gave up 4 bases, with 9 bases separating them. Germline values: CDR1 WSHSY, CDR2 SAAADI. CDR3 in amino acids: CASSESHLNQPQHF. CDR3 sequence (DNA): TGCGCCAGCAGTGAGAGTCACCTTAATCAGCCCCAGCATTTT.

The chain employs TRBV27 and TRBJ2-3; the match to TRBD2 covers 7 bases. The V gene end was trimmed by 2 bases and the J gene end by 5 bases; junction bases not matched to a gene: 10. CDR1 is MNHEY, CDR2 SMNVEV, per germline (reference sequence). The CDR3 runs 16 residues. CDR3 coding DNA: TGTGCCAGCAGTTTAAGCGGGGTGGGCTATGGAGATACGCAGTATTTT. Its protein is CASSLSGVGYGDTQYF.

The V call is TRBV11-2, the J call TRBJ1-1; D ambiguous. CDR3 size: 13 residues. CDR1 is SGHAT, CDR2 FQNNGV, per germline. V lost 5 bases and J 1 base, leaving 8 bases between the germline ends. CDR3 coding DNA: TGTGCCAGCAGCACGACTGAGAACACTGAAGCTTTCTTT. The encoded protein is CASSTTENTEAFF.

This clonotype has only a few counts. This chain uses TRBV27 with TRBJ2-5; D gene ambiguous. Per germline, CDR1 MNHEY and CDR2 SMNVEV (reference sequence). V lost 6 bases and J 5 bases, leaving 10 bases between the germline ends. The CDR3 runs to 12 residues. The CDR3 protein is CASRGLEETQYF. CDR3 DNA: TGTGCCAGCAGAGGGCTGGAGGAGACCCAGTACTTC.

This clonotype has a count of ten or more. The CDR3 loop is CASSFWNGGAGDTQYF. The CDR3 region has the DNA TGTGCCAGCAGCTTCTGGAACGGGGGGGCTGGAGATACGCAGTATTTT. This chain joins TRBV5-4 and TRBJ2-3, with 8 positions matching TRBD2. Trimming took 2 bases from V and 5 from J; bases not matched to a gene: 10. The CDR3 is 16 residues long. Germline assignment: CDR1 SGHNT and CDR2 YYREEE (reference sequence).

The CDR3 nucleotides are TGCGCCAGCAGCTTGGAGGGCGGAGGGGGCACAGATACGCAGTATTTT. Protein sequence: CASSLEGGGGTDTQYF. The chain is built from TRBV5-1 and TRBJ2-3; perhaps TRBD2 as D (6 bases). Germline V gene sequence: CDR1 SGHRS, CDR2 YFSETQ. The CDR3 extends over 16 amino acids. V was cut by 0 bases and J by 1 base, with 12 bases left in between.